The 29 T cell receptor beta chains below were found in one sample sequenced in a study of neurological immune-mediated disorders. TCRdb re-called the 5' RACE reads through MiXCR, storing one row per CDR3 protein. This sample yields some 47,000 distinct CDR3 sequences, of which roughly 6% are seen a single time; around 0.6% belongs to the top ten. Sequenced input: CD4+ T cells from blood. The receptors were sampled from a woman between 40 and 50 years old in good health.

This clonotype has a count of ten or more. The rearrangement links TRBV29-1 to TRBJ2-3; possible D gene TRBD2, 6 bases. V was shortened by 3 bases and J by 3 bases, with 10 bases between the two germline ends. From germline, CDR1 is SQVTM and CDR2 ANQGSEA. The CDR3 extends over 13 amino acids. The chain's CDR3 is CSVDWRGTDTQYF. The CDR3 coding sequence is TGCAGCGTTGATTGGCGGGGTACAGATACGCAGTATTTT.

The chain carries TRBV30 and TRBJ1-2; the D is unclear. Germline lookup yields CDR1 GTSNPN and CDR2 SVGIG (reference sequence). This CDR3 has 14 amino acids. V shed 0 bases and J shed 5 bases, with 13 bases lying between them. In DNA, the CDR3 is TGTGCCTGGAGTGTATATACTTCTGGGTATGGCTACACCTTC. Translation gives CAWSVYTSGYGYTF. Combining the CDR3 with reference TRBV30 and TRBJ1-2 gives the whole variable domain SQTIHQWPATLVQPVGSPLSLECTVEGTSNPNLYWYRQAAGRGLQLLFYSVGIGQISSEVPQNLSASRPQDRQFILSSKKLLLSDSGFYLCAWSVYTSGYGYTFGSGTRLTVV.

Ten or more counts support this clonotype. The chain combines TRBV7-9 with TRBJ1-1; D remains ambiguous. Trimming left V 3 bases short and J 1 base short, with 15 bases between. Germline CDR1 reads SEHNR; CDR2 reads FQNEAQ (reference sequence). CDR3 length equals 16 residues. This chain's CDR3 is CASSFSGFRGNTEAFF. In DNA form, the CDR3 reads TGTGCCAGCAGCTTCTCGGGGTTCCGAGGGAACACTGAAGCTTTCTTT.

Ten or more counts support this clonotype. The chain joins TRBV7-2 to TRBJ2-3, with D perhaps matching TRBD2 (6 bases). The germline gives CDR1 SGHTA, CDR2 FQGNSA. V was clipped by 5 bases and J by 4 bases, with 13 bases between them. The CDR3 consists of 14 residues. Here the CDR3 reads CASSPGGPSDTQYF. The CDR3 DNA reads TGTGCCAGCAGCCCTGGAGGGCCCTCAGATACGCAGTATTTT.

This clonotype was counted at least ten times. The V call is TRBV9, the J call TRBJ2-7, with D possibly being TRBD2 (5 bases). Trimming took 4 bases from V and 2 from J, leaving 13 bases between them. CDR1 and CDR2 (germline): SGDLS, YYNGEE. The CDR3 runs 14 residues. The CDR3 protein is CASSIAGVTYEQYF. DNA for the CDR3: TGTGCCAGCAGCATAGCCGGGGTGACCTACGAGCAGTACTTC.

Ten or more counts support this clonotype. The chain couples TRBV6-5 to TRBJ1-1, with 9 bases that match TRBD1. This CDR3 is built from 13 residues. Germline CDR1 and CDR2: MNHEY and SVGAGI. The V gene end was trimmed by 2 bases and the J gene end by 11 bases; junction bases not matched to a gene: 6. CDR3 sequence reads: CASSYQGTGRAFF. Here the CDR3 DNA reads TGTGCCAGCAGTTACCAGGGGACAGGGAGGGCTTTCTTT.

In its sample, this clonotype was seen many times. The rearrangement joins TRBV5-1 to TRBJ2-1; D is perhaps TRBD2 (5 bases). This CDR3 spans 15 amino acids. Germline assignment: CDR1 SGHRS and CDR2 YFSETQ. The V gene lost 3 bases and the J gene lost 5 bases, with 15 bases spanning the gap. CDR3 bases: TGCGCCAGCAGCTATTACCCGGACTTCAACAATGAGCAGTTCTTC. Translated, it gives CASSYYPDFNNEQFF.

This clonotype was counted ten times or more. This sequence joins TRBV24-1 and TRBJ2-1; the match to TRBD2 covers 8 bases. Trimming took 7 bases from V and 5 from J; bases not matched to a gene: 12. The CDR3 covers 16 residues. The germline V gene encodes CDR1 KGHDR and CDR2 SFDVKD. The CDR3 here is CATSTPRSGSHNEQFF. The CDR3 DNA reads as TGTGCCACCAGCACCCCCCGGAGCGGGAGTCACAATGAGCAGTTCTTC.

This clonotype was seen many times. The chain combines TRBV20-1 with TRBJ2-1, with 7 bases aligning to TRBD2. Germline-derived CDR1 and CDR2 are DFQATT and SNEGSKA (reference sequence). J was trimmed by 13 bases and V by 5 bases; bases with no gene match: 8. CDR3 length: 11 amino acids. CDR3: CSAYTAGSQFF. The CDR3 DNA reads TGCAGTGCTTATACAGCGGGGTCACAGTTCTTC.

This clonotype was recorded at least ten times. The chain couples TRBV6-6 to TRBJ2-5; D gene uncertain. Trimming stripped 6 bases from V and 7 bases from J, with 15 bases between. The CDR3 runs 13 residues. In germline, CDR1 is MNHNY, CDR2 SVGAGI (reference sequence). The CDR3 region has the DNA TGTGCCAGCAGACGCAACAGTATCGGGACCCAGTACTTC. Encoded protein: CASRRNSIGTQYF.

This clonotype has ten or more counts. The gene calls are TRBV10-3 and TRBJ2-4; 9 bases fit TRBD1. CDR1 is ENHRY and CDR2 is SYGVKD in the germline V gene. The CDR3 runs 15 residues. J lost 13 bases, V lost 0 bases, and 10 bases had no gene match. CDR3 sequence (DNA): TGTGCCATCAGTGAGTCGTCCAATTTCGGGACAGGGCAGTACTTC. It is translated as CAISESSNFGTGQYF.

This clonotype came up many times. The chain recombines TRBV7-8 with TRBJ1-5, with D possibly TRBD1 on 5 matching bases. The germline V gene has CDR1 SGHVS and CDR2 FQNEAQ. The CDR3 runs 15 residues. V gave up 5 bases and J gave up 0 bases, with 11 bases separating them. The CDR3 here is CASSPGTFSNQPQHF. In DNA, the CDR3 is TGTGCCAGCAGCCCAGGGACCTTTAGCAATCAGCCCCAGCATTTT.

This clonotype has a count of ten or more. The rearrangement links TRBV29-1 to TRBJ2-1; D may be TRBD1 (5 bases). V lost 5 bases and J lost 8, with 19 bases in between. The CDR3 consists of 14 residues. Germline V gene lookup returns CDR1 SQVTM and CDR2 ANQGSEA. The CDR3: CSVPGQTYWDEQFF. The CDR3 DNA reads as TGCAGCGTTCCAGGGCAAACCTATTGGGATGAGCAGTTCTTC.

As concerns this clonotype: A much larger clone sits a single nucleotide away, making a read error possible. The genes are TRBV6-6 and TRBJ1-2; 7 nucleotides agree with TRBD1. The CDR3 contains 18 residues. Germline CDR1 reads MNHNY; CDR2 reads SVGAGI (reference sequence). In DNA, the CDR3 is TGTGCCGGCAGTTACTCGAAAATCCAGGGGGATGGAGGCTATGGCTACACCTTC. This translates into CAGSYSKIQGDGGYGYTF.

The table lists this clonotype with many counts. The CDR3 nucleotides read TGTGCCAGCGCTGTAGCGGGAGGGGGTTTGGAGACCCAGTACTTC. It specifies CASAVAGGGLETQYF. V and J are TRBV9 and TRBJ2-5; 11 positions agree with TRBD2. CDR1 and CDR2 from the germline V gene are SGDLS and YYNGEE. V shed 7 bases and J 5 bases; nucleotides not matched to a gene: 10. The CDR3 has 15 residues. The full variable domain, rest sourced from reference TRBV9 and TRBJ2-5, is DSGVTQTPKHLITATGQRVTLRCSPRSGDLSVYWYQQSLDQGLQFLIQYYNGEERAKGNILERFSAQQFPDLHSELNLSSLELGDSALYFCASAVAGGGLETQYFGPGTRLLVL.

This clonotype was found many times. This sequence joins TRBV20-1 and TRBJ2-7, with unresolved D. The CDR3 spans 16 residues. V gave up 2 bases and J gave up 1 base, with 18 bases separating them. Germline values: CDR1 DFQATT, CDR2 SNEGSKA (reference sequence). The CDR3 loop is CSARPPNRQRSYEQYF. DNA for the CDR3: TGCAGTGCTAGACCCCCTAACAGACAAAGATCCTACGAGCAGTACTTC.

CDR3 DNA sequence: TGCAGCGTTGACGGGACTAGCGGGGCATACAATGAGCAGTTCTTC. It is translated as CSVDGTSGAYNEQFF. This rearrangement joins TRBV29-1 to TRBJ2-1; the match to TRBD2 covers 13 bases. In germline, CDR1 is SQVTM, CDR2 ANQGSEA. V trimming: 3 bases; J trimming: 4 bases; junction bases outside the gene matches: 3. This CDR3 has 15 amino acids.

This clonotype was seen many times. The V and J genes are TRBV20-1 and TRBJ2-5; D perhaps matches TRBD2 (5 bases). Germline V gives CDR1 DFQATT, CDR2 SNEGSKA (reference sequence). The CDR3 is made up of 13 amino acids. The V end lost 1 base, the J end lost 5 bases, and 11 bases lay between the germline ends. Written as DNA, the CDR3 is TGCAGTGCTAGAGGCGAGGACTTGGAGACCCAGTACTTC. Translating gives CSARGEDLETQYF.

This clonotype occurred many times. The chain combines TRBV20-1 with TRBJ2-1; D is possibly TRBD1 or TRBD2 (6 bases each). The CDR3 contains 15 residues. The ends were cut back, 4 bases at V and 7 bases at J, with 20 bases in the middle. CDR1 is DFQATT and CDR2 is SNEGSKA in the germline V gene (reference sequence). The CDR3 here is CSATTNWGAGNEQFF. CDR3 bases: TGCAGTGCTACCACCAATTGGGGGGCGGGGAATGAGCAGTTCTTC.

There are many counts of this clonotype. The chain joins TRBV5-5 to TRBJ1-2, with TRBD1 as a possible D gene (6 bases). V was clipped by 5 bases and J by 5 bases, with 13 bases between them. The CDR3 runs 13 residues. Germline CDR1 is SGHKS and CDR2 is YYEKEE (reference sequence). CDR3 DNA sequence: TGTGCCAGCAGTCCGACAGGACCTTATGGCTACACCTTC. Its protein is CASSPTGPYGYTF.

This clonotype was picked up many times. The chain links TRBV5-1 to TRBJ2-2; TRBD2 might be the D (6 bases). This CDR3 has 14 residues. V was pared by 4 bases and J by 4 bases, with 11 bases between. The germline CDR1 and CDR2 sequences are SGHRS and YFSETQ. The CDR3 is CASSRLEGTGELFF. The CDR3 DNA follows: TGCGCCAGCAGCCGACTAGAAGGCACCGGGGAGCTGTTTTTT.

Ten or more counts support this clonotype. The chain joins TRBV9 to TRBJ2-5; 9 bases agree with TRBD1. After removal of 0 bases from V and 9 bases from J, the junction contained 9 bases not matched to a gene. Germline values: CDR1 SGDLS, CDR2 YYNGEE. The CDR3 contains 15 residues. This chain's CDR3 is CASSVADGTGSAQYF. The CDR3 DNA sequence: TGTGCCAGCAGCGTAGCCGACGGGACAGGGTCGGCCCAGTACTTC. Variable domain in full (rest from reference TRBV9 and TRBJ2-5): DSGVTQTPKHLITATGQRVTLRCSPRSGDLSVYWYQQSLDQGLQFLIQYYNGEERAKGNILERFSAQQFPDLHSELNLSSLELGDSALYFCASSVADGTGSAQYFGPGTRLLVL.

This clonotype was seen repeatedly, ten times or more. The chain is built from TRBV28 and TRBJ2-5, with TRBD2 matching 7 bases. Per germline, CDR1 MDHEN and CDR2 SYDVKM. The CDR3 has 15 amino acids. V dropped 6 bases and J dropped 5; count of bases not matched to a gene: 12. This CDR3 is CASSPTYGGGETQYF. In DNA, the CDR3 is TGTGCCAGCAGCCCCACGTATGGGGGGGGGGAGACCCAGTACTTC.

This clonotype was observed at least ten times. The V gene is TRBV24-1, the J gene TRBJ2-1; unclear D gene. Germline V gene data show CDR1 as KGHDR and CDR2 as SFDVKD. Trimming left V 0 bases short and J 9 bases short, with 2 bases between. There are 11 residues in the CDR3. CDR3 loop: CATSDLFEQFF. The CDR3 DNA reads as TGTGCCACCAGTGATTTGTTTGAGCAGTTCTTC.

This clonotype was picked up many times. V and J are TRBV12-3 or TRBV12-4 and TRBJ2-1; TRBD2 agrees at 7 bases. Trimming at V came to 7 bases and at J to 5 bases, leaving 11 bases not matched to a gene. The CDR3 loop spans 15 amino acids. Here the CDR3 DNA reads TGTGCCAGCACCGCTAGCGGACAAAAAAACAATGAGCAGTTCTTC. It specifies CASTASGQKNNEQFF.

This clonotype was counted ten times or more. This chain connects TRBV25-1 to TRBJ2-1, with D possibly being TRBD1 (6 bases). Germline CDR1 reads MGHDK; CDR2 reads SYGVNS. V was pared by 3 bases and J by 6 bases, with 12 bases between. This CDR3 contains 14 residues. This CDR3 is CASSEPRGFNEQFF. The CDR3, as DNA: TGTGCCAGCAGTGAGCCCAGGGGTTTCAATGAGCAGTTCTTC.

The genes are TRBV5-1 and TRBJ2-7; 9 nucleotides agree with TRBD2. V was clipped by 0 bases and J by 5 bases; unmatched bases: 9. Germline CDR1 reads SGHRS; CDR2 reads YFSETQ. The CDR3 is 16 amino acids. CDR3 nucleotide sequence: TGCGCCAGCAGCTTGGACGCGGGAGGGCTATTCAACGAGCAGTACTTC. Its translation: CASSLDAGGLFNEQYF.

This clonotype was counted at least ten times. One end of the junction does not line up with germline, which may come from a read error. V gene TRBV28 combines with J gene TRBJ2-1; TRBD2 agrees at 9 bases. This CDR3 region has 15 residues. Germline CDR1 reads MDHEN; CDR2 reads SYDVKM. In DNA, the CDR3 is TGTGCCACCTCGTCCCAAGCGGGAGGCAGCGGTGAGCAGTCCTTC. This encodes CATSSQAGGSGEQSF.

This clonotype came up many times. This chain joins TRBV20-1 and TRBJ2-1; 9 bases are shared with TRBD2. The J segment lost 9 bases and the V segment lost 4 bases, leaving 13 bases of the junction unmatched. This CDR3 region has 15 residues. Germline lookup yields CDR1 DFQATT and CDR2 SNEGSKA (reference sequence). The CDR3 DNA reads as TGCAGTGCTACGTCGGCGGGAGGGGCATACGGTGAGCAGTTCTTC. As protein: CSATSAGGAYGEQFF.